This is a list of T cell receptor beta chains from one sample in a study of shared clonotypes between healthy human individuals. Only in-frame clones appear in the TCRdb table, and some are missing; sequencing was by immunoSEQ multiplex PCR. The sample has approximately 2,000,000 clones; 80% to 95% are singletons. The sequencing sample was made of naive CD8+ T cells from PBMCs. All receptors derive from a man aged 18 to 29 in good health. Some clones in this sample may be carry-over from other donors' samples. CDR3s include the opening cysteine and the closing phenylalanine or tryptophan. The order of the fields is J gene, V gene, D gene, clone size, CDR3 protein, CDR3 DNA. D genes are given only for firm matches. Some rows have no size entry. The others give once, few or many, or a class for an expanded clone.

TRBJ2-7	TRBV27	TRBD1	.	CASTGDSRGYEQYF	TGTGCCAGCACCGGGGACAGCAGAGGTTACGAGCAGTACTTC
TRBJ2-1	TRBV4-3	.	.	CASSQDSQQTGRGEQFF	TGCGCCAGCAGCCAAGATTCTCAGCAGACAGGAAGAGGTGAGCAGTTCTTC
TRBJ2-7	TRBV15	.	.	CATSNGRGTYEQYF	TGTGCCACCAGCAATGGTAGGGGCACCTACGAGCAGTACTTC
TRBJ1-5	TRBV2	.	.	CASSAPRQRPVGPQHF	TGTGCCAGCAGCGCTCCTCGACAGCGCCCTGTTGGGCCCCAGCATTTT
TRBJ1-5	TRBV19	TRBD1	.	CASRSRDSANQPQHF	TGTGCCAGTAGGAGCCGGGACAGTGCCAATCAGCCCCAGCATTTT
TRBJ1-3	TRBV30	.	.	CAWGYGNTIYF	TGTGCCTGGGGTTACGGAAACACCATATATTTT
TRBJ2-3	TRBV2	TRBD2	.	CASPGLAGVHDTQYF	TGTGCCAGCCCGGGACTAGCGGGAGTTCATGATACGCAGTATTTT
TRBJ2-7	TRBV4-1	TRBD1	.	CASSPDRDAYEQYF	TGCGCCAGCAGCCCGGACAGGGACGCCTACGAGCAGTACTTC
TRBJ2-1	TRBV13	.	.	CASSPRSSYNEQFF	TGTGCCAGCAGCCCCCGGAGCTCCTACAATGAGCAGTTCTTC
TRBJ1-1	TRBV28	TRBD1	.	CASSRMDRVNTEAFF	TGTGCCAGCAGTCGGATGGACAGGGTGAACACTGAAGCTTTCTTT
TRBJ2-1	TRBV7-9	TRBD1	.	CASSWPGQGAWEQFF	TGTGCCAGCAGCTGGCCGGGACAGGGGGCGTGGGAGCAGTTCTTC
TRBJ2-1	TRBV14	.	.	CASSQPSGPSQNEQFF	TGTGCCAGCAGCCAACCCTCCGGACCCAGTCAGAATGAGCAGTTCTTC
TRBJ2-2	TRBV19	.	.	CASSIRGGFGGELFF	TGTGCCAGTAGTATTAGGGGCGGCTTTGGCGGGGAGCTGTTTTTT
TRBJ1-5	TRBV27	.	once	CASRQGGSNQPQHF	TGTGCCAGCAGACAGGGAGGTAGCAATCAGCCCCAGCATTTT
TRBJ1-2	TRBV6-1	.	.	CASSGGLTAHYGYTF	TGTGCCAGCAGTGGGGGACTGACAGCACACTATGGCTACACCTTC
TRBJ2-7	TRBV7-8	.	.	CASSPPVVGRWGEQYF	TGTGCCAGCAGCCCACCCGTAGTGGGCAGGTGGGGCGAGCAGTACTTC
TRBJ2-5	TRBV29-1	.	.	CSVVVALLETQYF	TGCAGCGTTGTGGTAGCACTCCTAGAGACCCAGTACTTC
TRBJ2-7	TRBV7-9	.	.	CASSLGLRQTTYEQYF	TGTGCCAGCAGCTTAGGGCTTAGACAGACGACCTACGAGCAGTACTTC
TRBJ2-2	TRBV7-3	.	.	CASSPSPGRTMNTGELFF	TGTGCCAGCAGCCCATCCCCGGGACGCACCATGAACACCGGGGAGCTGTTTTTT
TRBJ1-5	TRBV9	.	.	CASSVGIGGDNQPQHF	TGTGCCAGCAGCGTAGGAATTGGGGGAGACAATCAGCCCCAGCATTTT
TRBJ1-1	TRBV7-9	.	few	CASKKGSGEAFF	TGTGCCAGCAAAAAGGGATCGGGTGAAGCTTTCTTT
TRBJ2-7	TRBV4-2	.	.	CASSQDISGGLSEQYF	TGTGCCAGCAGCCAAGATATTTCGGGGGGCTTGTCCGAGCAGTACTTC
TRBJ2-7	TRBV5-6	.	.	CASSLAGTGAYEQYF	TGTGCCAGCAGCTTGGCAGGCACGGGGGCCTACGAGCAGTACTTC
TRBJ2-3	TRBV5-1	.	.	CASSLGLYDTDTQYF	TGCGCCAGCAGCTTGGGACTATATGACACAGATACGCAGTATTTT
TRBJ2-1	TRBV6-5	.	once	CASPGSSSYNEQFF	TGTGCCAGCCCGGGGAGCTCCTCCTACAATGAGCAGTTCTTC
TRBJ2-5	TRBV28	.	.	CASSLLQIRDGGFETQYF	TGTGCCAGCAGTTTACTCCAGATTCGGGATGGGGGATTTGAGACCCAGTACTTC
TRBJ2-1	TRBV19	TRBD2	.	CASSPWAGGFGNEQFF	TGTGCCAGTAGTCCGTGGGCGGGAGGATTCGGCAATGAGCAGTTCTTC
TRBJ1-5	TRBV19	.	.	CASSISRKLGQPQHF	TGTGCCAGTAGTATATCGAGGAAGTTGGGTCAGCCCCAGCATTTT
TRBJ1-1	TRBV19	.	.	CASSIGAKKGNTEAFF	TGTGCCAGTAGTATAGGGGCCAAAAAGGGGAACACTGAAGCTTTCTTT
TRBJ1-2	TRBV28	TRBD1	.	CASRGYRGFYGYTF	TGTGCCAGCAGGGGTTACAGGGGATTCTATGGCTACACCTTC
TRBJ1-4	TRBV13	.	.	CASSQGRPNEKLFF	TGTGCCAGCAGCCAGGGACGGCCTAATGAAAAACTGTTTTTT
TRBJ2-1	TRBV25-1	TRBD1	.	CASSRSSGDRLYNEQFF	TGTGCCAGCAGCCGATCGAGTGGGGACAGGCTATACAATGAGCAGTTCTTC
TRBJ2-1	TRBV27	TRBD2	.	CASSGLAVNEQFF	TGTGCCAGCAGTGGACTAGCAGTCAATGAGCAGTTCTTC
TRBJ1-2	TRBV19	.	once	CASSIRQIGNYGYTF	TGTGCCAGTAGTATTCGGCAGATCGGGAACTATGGCTACACCTTC
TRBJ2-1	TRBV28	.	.	CASSRRMVRLGEQFF	TGTGCCAGCAGTAGACGAATGGTCAGGCTGGGGGAGCAGTTCTTC
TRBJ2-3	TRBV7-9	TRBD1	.	CASSSSRTGGTDTQYF	TGTGCCAGCAGCTCGTCCCGGACAGGGGGCACAGATACGCAGTATTTT
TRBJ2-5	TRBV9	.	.	CASSVERGQETQYF	TGTGCCAGCAGCGTCGAGAGGGGCCAAGAGACCCAGTACTTC
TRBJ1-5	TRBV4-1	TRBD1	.	CASSQEPGTGGSQPQHF	TGCGCCAGCAGCCAAGAACCCGGGACAGGGGGAAGTCAGCCCCAGCATTTT
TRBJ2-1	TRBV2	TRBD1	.	CASSAETGLYNEQFF	TGTGCCAGCAGTGCCGAGACAGGGCTTTACAATGAGCAGTTCTTC
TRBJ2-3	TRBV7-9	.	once	CASSFDSASSTDTQYF	TGTGCCAGCAGCTTTGATAGCGCCTCTAGCACAGATACGCAGTATTTT
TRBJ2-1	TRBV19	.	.	CASSIGGGPYNEQFF	TGTGCCAGTAGTATAGGTGGCGGGCCCTACAATGAGCAGTTCTTC
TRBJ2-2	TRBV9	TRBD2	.	CASTGGASSAGELFF	TGTGCCAGCACGGGAGGAGCTAGTTCGGCCGGGGAGCTGTTTTTT
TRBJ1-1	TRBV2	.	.	CASRALPGPMNTEAFF	TGTGCCAGCAGGGCCCTACCGGGACCGATGAACACTGAAGCTTTCTTT
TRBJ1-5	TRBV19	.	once	CASSIDLRRQPQHF	TGTGCCAGTAGTATAGATCTGAGGAGACAGCCCCAGCATTTT
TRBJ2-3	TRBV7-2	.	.	CASSLAAGRTDTQYF	TGTGCCAGCAGCTTAGCGGCGGGACGCACAGATACGCAGTATTTT
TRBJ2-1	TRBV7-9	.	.	CASSFGPPATVWNEQFF	TGTGCCAGCAGCTTCGGACCCCCGGCGACCGTTTGGAATGAGCAGTTCTTC
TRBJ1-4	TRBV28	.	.	CASRFTATNEKLFF	TGTGCCAGCAGGTTTACAGCAACTAATGAAAAACTGTTTTTT
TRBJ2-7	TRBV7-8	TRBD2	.	CASSFYLRLAGEYEQYF	TGTGCCAGCAGCTTCTACCTCCGACTAGCGGGGGAATACGAGCAGTACTTC
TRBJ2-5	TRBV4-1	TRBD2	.	CASSQVGGLAGETQYF	TGCGCCAGCAGCCAAGTGGGAGGGTTGGCGGGAGAGACCCAGTACTTC
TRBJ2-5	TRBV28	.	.	CASSLAVRVETQYF	TGTGCCAGCAGTTTGGCTGTGAGGGTGGAGACCCAGTACTTC
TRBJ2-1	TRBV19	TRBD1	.	CASSIIWDRGEQFF	TGTGCCAGTAGTATTATTTGGGACAGAGGTGAGCAGTTCTTC
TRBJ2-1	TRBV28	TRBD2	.	CASRATSGRANEQFF	TGTGCCAGCAGGGCTACTAGCGGGAGGGCCAATGAGCAGTTCTTC
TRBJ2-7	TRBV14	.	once	CASSQRVPGDEQYF	TGTGCCAGCAGCCAACGAGTGCCCGGGGACGAGCAGTACTTC